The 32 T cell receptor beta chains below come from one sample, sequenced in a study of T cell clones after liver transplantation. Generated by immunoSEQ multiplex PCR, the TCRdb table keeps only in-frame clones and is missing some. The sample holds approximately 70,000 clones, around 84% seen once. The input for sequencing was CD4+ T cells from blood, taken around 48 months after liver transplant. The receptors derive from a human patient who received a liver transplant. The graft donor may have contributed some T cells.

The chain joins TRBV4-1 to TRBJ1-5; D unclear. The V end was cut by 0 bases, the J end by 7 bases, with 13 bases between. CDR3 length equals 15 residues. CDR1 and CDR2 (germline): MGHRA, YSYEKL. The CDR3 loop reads CASSQDGREEQPQHF. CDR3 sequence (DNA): TGCGCCAGCAGCCAAGATGGGAGGGAAGAGCAGCCCCAGCATTTT.

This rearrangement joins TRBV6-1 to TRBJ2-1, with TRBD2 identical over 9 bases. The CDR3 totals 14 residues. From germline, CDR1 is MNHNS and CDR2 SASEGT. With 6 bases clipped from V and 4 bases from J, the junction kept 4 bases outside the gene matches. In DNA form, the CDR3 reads TGTGCCAGCAGCCTTAGCGGGAGTTACAATGAGCAGTTCTTC. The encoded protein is CASSLSGSYNEQFF.

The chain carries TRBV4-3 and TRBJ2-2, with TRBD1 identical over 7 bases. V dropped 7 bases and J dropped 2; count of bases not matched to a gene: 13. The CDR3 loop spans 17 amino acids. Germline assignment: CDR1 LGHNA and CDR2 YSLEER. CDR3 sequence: CASTPRGAGGNTGELFF. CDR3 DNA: TGCGCCAGCACCCCAAGGGGTGCAGGGGGTAACACCGGGGAGCTGTTTTTT.

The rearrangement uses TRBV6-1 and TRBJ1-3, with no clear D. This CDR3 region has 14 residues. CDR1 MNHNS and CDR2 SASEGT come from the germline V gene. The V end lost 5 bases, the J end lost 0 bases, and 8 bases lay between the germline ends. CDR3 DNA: TGTGCCAGCAGTCCGGGATCCTCTGGAAACACCATATATTTT. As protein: CASSPGSSGNTIYF.

Written as DNA, the CDR3 is TGTGCCAGTAGTATTAGCGGGAGTGGGAATGAGCAGTTCTTC. Its protein is CASSISGSGNEQFF. The genes are TRBV19 and TRBJ2-1; TRBD2 agrees at 9 bases. The CDR3 has 14 amino acids. Germline loops: CDR1 LNHDA, CDR2 SQIVND (reference sequence). J gave up 7 bases and V 3 bases, and 4 bases lay outside the gene matches.

CDR3 sequence reads: CASSLVGSGVDTQYF. CDR3 in DNA: TGTGCCAGCAGCTTGGTGGGTAGCGGGGTAGATACGCAGTATTTT. J is TRBJ2-3 and V is TRBV7-9; 8 bases are a match to TRBD2. With 3 bases clipped from V and 5 bases from J, the junction kept 7 bases outside the gene matches. The length of the CDR3 is 15 residues. Germline V gene sequence: CDR1 SEHNR, CDR2 FQNEAQ (reference sequence).

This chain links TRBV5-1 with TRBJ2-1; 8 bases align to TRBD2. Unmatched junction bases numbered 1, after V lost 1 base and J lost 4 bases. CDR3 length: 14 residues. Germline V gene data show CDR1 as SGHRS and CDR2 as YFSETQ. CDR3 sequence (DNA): TGCGCCAGCAGCTTGACTAGCGGATACAATGAGCAGTTCTTC. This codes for CASSLTSGYNEQFF.

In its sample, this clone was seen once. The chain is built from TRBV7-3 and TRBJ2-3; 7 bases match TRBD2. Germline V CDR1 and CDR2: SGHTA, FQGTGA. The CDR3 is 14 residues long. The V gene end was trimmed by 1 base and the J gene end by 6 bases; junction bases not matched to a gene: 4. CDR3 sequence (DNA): TGTGCCAGCAGCTTAAACGGGCGGGAGGATACGCAGTATTTT. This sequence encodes CASSLNGREDTQYF.

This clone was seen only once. CDR3 DNA sequence: TGTGCCAGCTCACCAGGCCTCCAGGGAGCCACAGATACGCAGTATTTT. Protein: CASSPGLQGATDTQYF. The chain couples TRBV18 to TRBJ2-3; the D call may be TRBD1 or TRBD2 (5 bases each). The germline V and J ends were trimmed by 2 bases and 2 bases, with 14 bases remaining between them. The CDR3 consists of 16 residues. Germline CDR1 KGHSH, CDR2 LQKENI.

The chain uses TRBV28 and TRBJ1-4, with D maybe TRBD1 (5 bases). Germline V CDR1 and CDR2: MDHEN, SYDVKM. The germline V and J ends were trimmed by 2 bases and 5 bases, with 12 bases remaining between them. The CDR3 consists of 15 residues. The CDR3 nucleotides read TGTGCCAGCAGTTTAGTTTCAGGGTGGAATGAAAAACTGTTTTTT. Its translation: CASSLVSGWNEKLFF.

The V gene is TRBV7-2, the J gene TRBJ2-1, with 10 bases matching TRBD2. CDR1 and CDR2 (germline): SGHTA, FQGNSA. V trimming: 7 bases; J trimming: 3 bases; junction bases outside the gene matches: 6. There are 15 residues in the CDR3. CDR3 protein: CASTSQRGGYNEQFF. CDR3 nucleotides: TGTGCCAGCACCTCTCAGCGGGGGGGCTACAATGAGCAGTTCTTC.

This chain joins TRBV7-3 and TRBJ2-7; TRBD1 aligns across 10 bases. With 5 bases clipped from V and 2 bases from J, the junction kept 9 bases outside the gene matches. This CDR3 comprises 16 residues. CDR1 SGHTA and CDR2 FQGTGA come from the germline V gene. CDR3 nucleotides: TGTGCCAGCAGCCCCGGGACAGGGGCCCTCCCCTACGAGCAGTACTTC. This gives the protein CASSPGTGALPYEQYF. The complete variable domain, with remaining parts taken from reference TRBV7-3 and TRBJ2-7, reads GAGVSQTPSNKVTEKGKYVELRCDPISGHTALYWYRQSLGQGPEFLIYFQGTGAADDSGLPNDRFFAVRPEGSVSTLKIQRTERGDSAVYLCASSPGTGALPYEQYFGPGTRLTVT.

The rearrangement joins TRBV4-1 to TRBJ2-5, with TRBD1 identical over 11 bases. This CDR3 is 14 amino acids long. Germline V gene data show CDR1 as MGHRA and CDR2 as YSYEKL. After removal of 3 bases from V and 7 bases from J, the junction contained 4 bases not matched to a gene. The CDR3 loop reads CASSQDRGRGTQYF. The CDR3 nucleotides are TGCGCCAGCAGCCAGGACAGGGGGCGCGGGACCCAGTACTTC.

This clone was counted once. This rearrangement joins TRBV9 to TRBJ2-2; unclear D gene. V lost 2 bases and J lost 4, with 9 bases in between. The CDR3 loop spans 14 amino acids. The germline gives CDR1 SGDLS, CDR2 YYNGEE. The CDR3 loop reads CASSVRESTGELFF. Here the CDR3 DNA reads TGTGCCAGCAGCGTCCGCGAGTCCACCGGGGAGCTGTTTTTT. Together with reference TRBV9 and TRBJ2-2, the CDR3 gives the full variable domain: DSGVTQTPKHLITATGQRVTLRCSPRSGDLSVYWYQQSLDQGLQFLIQYYNGEERAKGNILERFSAQQFPDLHSELNLSSLELGDSALYFCASSVRESTGELFFGEGSRLTVL.

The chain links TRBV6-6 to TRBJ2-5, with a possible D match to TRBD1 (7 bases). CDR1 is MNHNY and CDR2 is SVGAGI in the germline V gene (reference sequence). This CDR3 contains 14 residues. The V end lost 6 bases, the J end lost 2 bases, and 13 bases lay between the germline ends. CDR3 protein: CASSRGTEQETQYF. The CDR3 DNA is TGTGCCAGCAGCCGGGGGACAGAACAAGAGACCCAGTACTTC.

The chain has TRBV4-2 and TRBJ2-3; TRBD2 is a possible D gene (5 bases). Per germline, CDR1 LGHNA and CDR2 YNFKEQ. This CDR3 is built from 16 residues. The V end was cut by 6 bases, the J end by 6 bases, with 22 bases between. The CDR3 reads CASSRYSAPVLDTQYF. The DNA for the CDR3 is TGTGCCAGCAGTCGCTATAGCGCCCCGGTTTTGGATACGCAGTATTTT.

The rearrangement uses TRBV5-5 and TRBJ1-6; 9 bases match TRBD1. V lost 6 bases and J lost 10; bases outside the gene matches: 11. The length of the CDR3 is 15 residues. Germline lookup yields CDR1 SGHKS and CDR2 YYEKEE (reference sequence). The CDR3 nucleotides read TGTGCCAGCACCCGGGCCGGGACAGGGAGCTCACCCCTCCACTTT. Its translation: CASTRAGTGSSPLHF. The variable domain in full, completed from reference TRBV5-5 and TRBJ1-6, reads DAGVTQSPTHLIKTRGQQVTLRCSPISGHKSVSWYQQVLGQGPQFIFQYYEKEERGRGNFPDRFSARQFPNYSSELNVNALLLGDSALYLCASTRAGTGSSPLHFGNGTRLTVT.

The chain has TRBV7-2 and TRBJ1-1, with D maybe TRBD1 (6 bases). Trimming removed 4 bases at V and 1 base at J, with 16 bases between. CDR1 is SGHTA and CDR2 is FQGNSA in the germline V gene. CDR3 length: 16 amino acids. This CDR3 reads CASSSSRGSGNTEAFF. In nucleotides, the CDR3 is TGTGCCAGCAGCTCGAGCAGGGGATCAGGGAACACTGAAGCTTTCTTT.

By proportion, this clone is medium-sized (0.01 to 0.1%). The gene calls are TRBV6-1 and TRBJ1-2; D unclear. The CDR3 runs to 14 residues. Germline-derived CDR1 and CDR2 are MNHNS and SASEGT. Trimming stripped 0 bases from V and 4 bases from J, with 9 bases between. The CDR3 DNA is TGTGCCAGCAGTGAAGCCTTGGCAGTCTATGGCTACACCTTC. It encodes CASSEALAVYGYTF.

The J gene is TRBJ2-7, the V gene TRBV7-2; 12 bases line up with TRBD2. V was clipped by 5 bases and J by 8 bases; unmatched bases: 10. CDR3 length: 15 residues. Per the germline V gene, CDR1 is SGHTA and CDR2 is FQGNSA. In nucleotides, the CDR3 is TGTGCCAGCAGCCTTGGACTAGCGGGGCAGATGAAGCAGTACTTC. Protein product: CASSLGLAGQMKQYF.

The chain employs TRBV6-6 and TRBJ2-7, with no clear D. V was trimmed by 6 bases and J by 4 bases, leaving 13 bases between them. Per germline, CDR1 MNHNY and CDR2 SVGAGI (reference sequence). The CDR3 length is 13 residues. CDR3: CASRFHTEYEQYF. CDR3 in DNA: TGTGCCAGCAGATTTCATACAGAGTACGAGCAGTACTTC.

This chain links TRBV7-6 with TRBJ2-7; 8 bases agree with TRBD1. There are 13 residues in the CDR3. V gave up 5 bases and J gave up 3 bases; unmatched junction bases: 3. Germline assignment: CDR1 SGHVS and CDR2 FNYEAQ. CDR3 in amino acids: CASSMGQDYEQYF. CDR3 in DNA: TGTGCCAGCAGCATGGGACAGGACTACGAGCAGTACTTC.

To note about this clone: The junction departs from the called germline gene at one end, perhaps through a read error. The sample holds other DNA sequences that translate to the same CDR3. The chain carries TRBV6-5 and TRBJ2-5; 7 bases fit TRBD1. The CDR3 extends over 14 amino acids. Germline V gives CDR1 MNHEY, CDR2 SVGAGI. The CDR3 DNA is TGTGCCAGCAGTTACCCGACAGGGTCAGAGACTCAGTACTTC. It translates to CASSYPTGSETQYF.

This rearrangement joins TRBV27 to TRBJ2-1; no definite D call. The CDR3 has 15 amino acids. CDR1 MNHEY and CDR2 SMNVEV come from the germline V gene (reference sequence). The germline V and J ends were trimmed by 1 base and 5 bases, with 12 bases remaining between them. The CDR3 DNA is TGTGCCAGCAGTTTATATGGGGTAAGGGACAATGAGCAGTTCTTC. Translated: CASSLYGVRDNEQFF.

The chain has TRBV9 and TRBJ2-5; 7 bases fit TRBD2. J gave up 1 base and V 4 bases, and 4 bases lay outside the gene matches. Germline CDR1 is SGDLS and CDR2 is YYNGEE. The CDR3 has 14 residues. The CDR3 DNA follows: TGTGCCAGCAGCCTCGGGGGGACCCAAGAGACCCAGTACTTC. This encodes CASSLGGTQETQYF.

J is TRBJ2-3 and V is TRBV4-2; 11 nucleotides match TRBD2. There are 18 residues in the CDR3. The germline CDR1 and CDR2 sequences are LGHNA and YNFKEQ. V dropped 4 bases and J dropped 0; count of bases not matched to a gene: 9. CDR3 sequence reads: CASSLVTSGGPSTDTQYF. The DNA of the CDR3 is TGTGCCAGCAGCCTGGTAACTAGCGGGGGCCCAAGCACAGATACGCAGTATTTT.

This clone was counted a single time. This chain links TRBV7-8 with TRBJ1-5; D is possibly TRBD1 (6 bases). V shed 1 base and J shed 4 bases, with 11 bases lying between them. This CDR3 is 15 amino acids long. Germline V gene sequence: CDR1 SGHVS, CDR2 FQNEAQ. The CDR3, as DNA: TGTGCCAGCAGCTTAGGGGGGCAGGTTAATCAGCCCCAGCATTTT. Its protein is CASSLGGQVNQPQHF.

CDR3 in amino acids: CSATRSSYEQYF. The CDR3 DNA is TGCAGCGCCACAAGGAGCTCCTACGAGCAGTACTTC. This rearrangement joins TRBV29-1 to TRBJ2-7, with unresolved D. This CDR3 is built from 12 residues. Germline CDR1 is SQVTM and CDR2 is ANQGSEA. V was cut by 7 bases and J by 0 bases, with 10 bases left in between.

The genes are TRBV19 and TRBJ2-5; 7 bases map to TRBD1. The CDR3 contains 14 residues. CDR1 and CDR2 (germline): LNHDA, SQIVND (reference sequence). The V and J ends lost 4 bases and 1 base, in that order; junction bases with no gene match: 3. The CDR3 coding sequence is TGTGCCAGTAGTACAGGGACAGTCCAAGAGACCCAGTACTTC. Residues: CASSTGTVQETQYF.

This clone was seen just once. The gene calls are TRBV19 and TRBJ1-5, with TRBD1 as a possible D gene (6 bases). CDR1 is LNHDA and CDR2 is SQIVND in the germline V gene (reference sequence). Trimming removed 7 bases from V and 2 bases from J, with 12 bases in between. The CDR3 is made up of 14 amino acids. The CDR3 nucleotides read TGTGCCAGTAACAGGGTTTCAGGCAATCAGCCCCAGCATTTT. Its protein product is CASNRVSGNQPQHF.

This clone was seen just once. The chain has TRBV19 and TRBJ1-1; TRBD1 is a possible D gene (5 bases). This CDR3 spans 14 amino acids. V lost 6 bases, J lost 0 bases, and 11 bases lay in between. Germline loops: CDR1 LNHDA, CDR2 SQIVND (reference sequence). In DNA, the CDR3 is TGTGCCAGTAGACGACAGAGCATGAACACTGAAGCTTTCTTT. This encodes CASRRQSMNTEAFF.

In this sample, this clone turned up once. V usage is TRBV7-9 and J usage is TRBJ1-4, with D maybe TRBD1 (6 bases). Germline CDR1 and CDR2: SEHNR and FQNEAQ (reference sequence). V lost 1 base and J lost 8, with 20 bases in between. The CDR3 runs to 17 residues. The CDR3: CASSLGYSTGPVEKLFF. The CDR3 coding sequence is TGTGCCAGCAGCTTAGGATATTCCACAGGGCCTGTCGAAAAACTGTTTTTT.